This T cell receptor (beta chain) appears in the sequencing data of a study of blood T cell repertoires in COVID-19. Study information: The analysed material was cDNA or gDNA that came from T cells, B-cell-depleted T cells, or PBMCs.

The V and J ends lost 5 bases and 2 bases respectively, with 7 bases between them. The germline CDR1 and CDR2 sequences are MNHEY and SVGAGI. The CDR3 length is 13 residues. Sequencing was performed with immunoSEQ multiplex PCR; in TCRdb, only in-frame clones are kept and a portion is missing. Among approximately 190,000 clones listed, 65% to 90% were seen once. The chain links TRBV6-5 to TRBJ1-3; D gene ambiguous. This receptor was taken from an older woman with acute COVID-19. The material sequenced was PBMCs or T cells enriched from blood (not recorded which). This chain's CDR3 is CASSRFTGNTIYF. For the CDR3, the DNA is TGTGCCAGCAGTCGGTTTACTGGAAACACCATATATTTT.